This T cell receptor (beta chain) derives from a study of tumor-infiltrating lymphocytes in primary liver carcinoma. Findings of the study overall: The use of bulk unsorted samples meant that CD4+ and CD8+ repertoires were not compared.

With V trimmed by 4 bases and J by 4 bases, 12 bases remained unmatched. The CDR3 loop spans 16 amino acids. CDR1 and CDR2 from the germline V gene are LGHNA and YSLEER. About this clonotype itself: Its antigen is unknown.

Starting from approximately 500 ng of total RNA, TCR beta cDNA was produced with a primer in the constant region. Libraries covering TCR beta were generated through three nested multiplex PCR rounds (using a slightly modified ARM-PCR). The opening two PCR rounds, around 11 cycles each, paired TRBV1-TRBV30 forward primers with a C-beta reverse primer. TCRdb used MiXCR to reprocess the multiplex PCR reads, holding one entry per CDR3 protein. The top ten clones hold 6.5% of a sample with 330,000 or so distinct CDR3 sequences, almost 65% of them seen once. Germline DNA was also extracted, with blood RNA taken from unsorted whole blood.

The source of this sequence is a man in his forties with primary liver carcinoma and hepatitis B virus infection. The chain joins TRBV4-3 to TRBJ1-2, with 7 bases lining up with TRBD1. The sequenced sample was peripheral blood. Here the CDR3 reads CASSLTFRDSVYGYTF. The CDR3 coding sequence is TGCGCCAGCAGCCTTACATTCCGGGACAGCGTCTATGGCTACACCTTC.